This T cell receptor beta chain was recovered during a study of blood T cell repertoires in COVID-19. Whole-study context: Nucleic acid was either cDNA or gDNA, and it came from T cells, B-cell-depleted T cells, or PBMCs.

Participants spanned ages about 18 to 100 years and resided in about 25 US areas. V lost 5 bases, J lost 4 bases, and 4 bases stayed unmatched. This CDR3 is built from 15 residues. CDR1 and CDR2 from the germline V gene are SEHNR and FQNEAQ (reference sequence). Authors' data handling: Estimates of nucleated cell counts were drawn from the amplification of reference gene primers. Repertoires were generated with immunoSEQ multiplex PCR, while TCRdb's copy carries only in-frame clones and drops some. That table supplies the V and J calls and clone size; D and trimming were determined from the DNA. The profile shows 250,000 to 350,000 clones, 89% of them singletons.

Sequenced: PBMCs or T cells enriched from blood (not recorded which). This chain connects TRBV7-9 to TRBJ2-6; 8 bases fit TRBD1. This TCR was recovered from a woman aged 45-59 years who had been exposed to COVID-19. The CDR3 protein is CASSQTGAGANVLTF. DNA of the CDR3: TGTGCCAGCAGCCAGACAGGGGCCGGGGCCAACGTCCTGACTTTC. Supplemented by reference TRBV7-9 and TRBJ2-6, the full variable domain reads DTGVSQNPRHKITKRGQNVTFRCDPISEHNRLYWYRQTLGQGPEFLTYFQNEAQLEKSRLLSDRFSAERPKGSFSTLEIQRTEQGDSAMYLCASSQTGAGANVLTFGAGSRLTVL.